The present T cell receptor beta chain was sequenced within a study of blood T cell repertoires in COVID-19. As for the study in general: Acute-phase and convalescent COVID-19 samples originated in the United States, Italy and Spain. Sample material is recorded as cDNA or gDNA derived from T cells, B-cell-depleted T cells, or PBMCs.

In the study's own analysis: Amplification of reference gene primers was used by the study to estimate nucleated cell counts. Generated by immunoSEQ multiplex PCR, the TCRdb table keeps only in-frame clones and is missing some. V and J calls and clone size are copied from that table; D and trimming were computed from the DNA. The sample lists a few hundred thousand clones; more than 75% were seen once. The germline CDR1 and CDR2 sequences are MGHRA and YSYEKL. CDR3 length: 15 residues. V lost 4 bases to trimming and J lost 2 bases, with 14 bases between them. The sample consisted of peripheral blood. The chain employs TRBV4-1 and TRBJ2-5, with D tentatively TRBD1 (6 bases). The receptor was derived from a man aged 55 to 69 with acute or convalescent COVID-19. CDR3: CASSPPDRTQETQYF. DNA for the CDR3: TGCGCCAGCAGCCCACCTGACAGGACGCAAGAGACCCAGTACTTC.